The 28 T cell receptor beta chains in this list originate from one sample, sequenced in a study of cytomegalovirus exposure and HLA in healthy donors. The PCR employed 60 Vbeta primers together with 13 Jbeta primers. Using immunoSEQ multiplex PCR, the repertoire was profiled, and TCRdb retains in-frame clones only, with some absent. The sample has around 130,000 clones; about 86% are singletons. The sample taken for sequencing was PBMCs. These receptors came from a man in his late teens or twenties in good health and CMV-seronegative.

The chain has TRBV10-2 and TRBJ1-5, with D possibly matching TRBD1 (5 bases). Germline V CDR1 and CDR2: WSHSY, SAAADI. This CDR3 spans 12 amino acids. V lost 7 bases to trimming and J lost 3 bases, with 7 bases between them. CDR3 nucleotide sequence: TGCGCCAGCACAGGGCCCAATCAGCCCCAGCATTTT. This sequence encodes CASTGPNQPQHF.

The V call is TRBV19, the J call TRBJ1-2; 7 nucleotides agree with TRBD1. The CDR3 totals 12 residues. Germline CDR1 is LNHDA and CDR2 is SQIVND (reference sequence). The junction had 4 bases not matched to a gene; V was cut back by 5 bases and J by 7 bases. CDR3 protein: CASSAYRGGYTF. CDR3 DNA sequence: TGTGCCAGTAGTGCTTACAGGGGTGGCTACACCTTC.

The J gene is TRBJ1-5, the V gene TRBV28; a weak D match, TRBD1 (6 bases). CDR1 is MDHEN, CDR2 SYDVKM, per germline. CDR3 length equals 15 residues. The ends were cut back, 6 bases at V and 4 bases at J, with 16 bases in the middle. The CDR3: CASSSHMGANQPQHF. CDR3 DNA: TGTGCCAGCAGCTCTCACATGGGGGCGAATCAGCCCCAGCATTTT.

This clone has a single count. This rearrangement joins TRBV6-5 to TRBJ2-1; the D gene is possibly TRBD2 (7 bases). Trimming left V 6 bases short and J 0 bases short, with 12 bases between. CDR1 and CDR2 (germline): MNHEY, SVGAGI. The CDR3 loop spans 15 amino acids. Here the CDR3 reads CASSLGGHSYNEQFF. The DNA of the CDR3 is TGTGCCAGCAGCCTCGGGGGGCACTCCTACAATGAGCAGTTCTTC.

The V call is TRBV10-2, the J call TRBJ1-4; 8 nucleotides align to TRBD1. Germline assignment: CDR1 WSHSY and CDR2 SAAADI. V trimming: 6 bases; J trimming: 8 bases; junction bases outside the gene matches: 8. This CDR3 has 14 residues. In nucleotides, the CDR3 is TGCGCCAGCAGGGTCGGACAGGGAGGAGAAAAACTGTTTTTT. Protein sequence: CASRVGQGGEKLFF.

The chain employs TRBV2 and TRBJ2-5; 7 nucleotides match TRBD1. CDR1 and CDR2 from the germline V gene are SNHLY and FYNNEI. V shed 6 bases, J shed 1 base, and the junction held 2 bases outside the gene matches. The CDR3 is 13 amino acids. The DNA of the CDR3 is TGTGCCAGCAGGGGGGACAGCCAAGAGACCCAGTACTTC. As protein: CASRGDSQETQYF.

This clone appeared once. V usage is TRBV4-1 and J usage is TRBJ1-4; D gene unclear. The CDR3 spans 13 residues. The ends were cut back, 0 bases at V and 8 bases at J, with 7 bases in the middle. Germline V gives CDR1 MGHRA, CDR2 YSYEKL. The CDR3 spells CASSQEREEKLFF. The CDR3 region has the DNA TGCGCCAGCAGCCAAGAAAGAGAAGAAAAACTGTTTTTT.

The CDR3: CASSVATGTSGGQETQYF. The CDR3 coding sequence is TGTGCCAGCAGCGTAGCGACGGGGACTAGCGGGGGCCAAGAGACCCAGTACTTC. This chain uses TRBV9 with TRBJ2-5, with 14 bases identical to TRBD2. V lost 0 bases to trimming and J lost 1 base; unmatched junction nucleotides: 5. Germline CDR1 reads SGDLS; CDR2 reads YYNGEE. The CDR3 covers 18 residues.

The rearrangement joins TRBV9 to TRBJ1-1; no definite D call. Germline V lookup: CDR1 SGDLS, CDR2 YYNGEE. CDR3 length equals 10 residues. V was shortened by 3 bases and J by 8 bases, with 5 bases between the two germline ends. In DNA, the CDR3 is TGTGCCAGCAGCGCGACAGAAGCTTTCTTT. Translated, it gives CASSATEAFF.

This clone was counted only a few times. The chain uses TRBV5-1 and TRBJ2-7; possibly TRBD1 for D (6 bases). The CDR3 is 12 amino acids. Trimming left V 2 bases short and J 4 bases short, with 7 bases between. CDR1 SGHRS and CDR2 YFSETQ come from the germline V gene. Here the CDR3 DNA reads TGCGCCAGCAGCTTACAGGGATACGAGCAGTACTTC. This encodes CASSLQGYEQYF.

CDR3 nucleotide sequence: TGTGCCAGCAGCCAGACGGGGGACAGGACCGGGGAGCTGTTTTTT. Protein sequence: CASSQTGDRTGELFF. The gene calls are TRBV6-6 and TRBJ2-2; 8 bases line up with TRBD1. This CDR3 comprises 15 residues. The trim removed 6 bases at V and 5 bases at J, leaving 8 bases unmatched. CDR1 is MNHNY, CDR2 SVGAGI, per germline (reference sequence).

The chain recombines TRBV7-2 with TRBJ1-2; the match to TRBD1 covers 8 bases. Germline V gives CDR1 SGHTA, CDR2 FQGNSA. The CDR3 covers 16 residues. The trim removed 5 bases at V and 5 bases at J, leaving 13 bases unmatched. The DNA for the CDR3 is TGTGCCAGCAGCCCGCCAGGACAGGGAAGGGAGTATGGCTACACCTTC. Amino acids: CASSPPGQGREYGYTF.

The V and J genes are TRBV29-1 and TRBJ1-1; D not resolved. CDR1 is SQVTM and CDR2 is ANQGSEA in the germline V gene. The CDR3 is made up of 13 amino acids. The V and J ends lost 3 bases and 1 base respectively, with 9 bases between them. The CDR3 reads CSVEVVENTEAFF. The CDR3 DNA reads TGCAGCGTTGAGGTGGTAGAGAACACTGAAGCTTTCTTT. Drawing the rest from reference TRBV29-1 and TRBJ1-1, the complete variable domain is SAVISQKPSRDICQRGTSLTIQCQVDSQVTMMFWYRQQPGQSLTLIATANQGSEATYESGFVIDKFPISRPNLTFSTLTVSNMSPEDSSIYLCSVEVVENTEAFFGQGTRLTVV.

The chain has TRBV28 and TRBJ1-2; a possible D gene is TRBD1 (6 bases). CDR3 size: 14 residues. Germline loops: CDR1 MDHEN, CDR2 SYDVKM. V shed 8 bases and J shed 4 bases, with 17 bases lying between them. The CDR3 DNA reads TGTGCCAGCCGCGACTTGGGGACATTCTATGGCTACACCTTC. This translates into CASRDLGTFYGYTF.

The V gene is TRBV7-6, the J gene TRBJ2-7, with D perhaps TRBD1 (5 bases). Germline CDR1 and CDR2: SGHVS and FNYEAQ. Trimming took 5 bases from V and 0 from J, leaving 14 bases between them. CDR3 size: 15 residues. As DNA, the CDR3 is TGTGCCAGCAGCATAGAAACAGGTTTCTCCTACGAGCAGTACTTC. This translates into CASSIETGFSYEQYF.

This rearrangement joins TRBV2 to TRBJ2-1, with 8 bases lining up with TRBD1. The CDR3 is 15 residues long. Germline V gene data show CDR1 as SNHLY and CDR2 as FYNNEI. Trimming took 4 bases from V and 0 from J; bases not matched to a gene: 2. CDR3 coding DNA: TGTGCCAGCAGTGGGGGACAGGTCTCCTACAATGAGCAGTTCTTC. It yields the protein CASSGGQVSYNEQFF.

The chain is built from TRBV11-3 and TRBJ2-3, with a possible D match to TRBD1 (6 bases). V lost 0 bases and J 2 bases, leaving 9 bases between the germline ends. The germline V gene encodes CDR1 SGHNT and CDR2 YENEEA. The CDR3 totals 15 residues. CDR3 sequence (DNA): TGTGCCAGCAGCTTAGATTGGACAGACACAGATACGCAGTATTTT. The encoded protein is CASSLDWTDTDTQYF.

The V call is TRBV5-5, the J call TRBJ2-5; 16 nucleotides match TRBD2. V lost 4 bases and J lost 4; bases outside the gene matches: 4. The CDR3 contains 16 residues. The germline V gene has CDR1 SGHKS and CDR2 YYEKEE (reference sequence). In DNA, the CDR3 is TGTGCCAGCAGCACGGGACTAGCGGGGGGGCGAGAGACCCAGTACTTC. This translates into CASSTGLAGGRETQYF.

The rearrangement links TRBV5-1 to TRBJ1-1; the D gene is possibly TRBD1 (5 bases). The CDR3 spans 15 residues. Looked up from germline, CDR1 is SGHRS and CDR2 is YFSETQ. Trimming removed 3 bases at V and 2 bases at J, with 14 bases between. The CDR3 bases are TGCGCCAGCAGCTCTAAGACAGTAAGTAACACTGAAGCTTTCTTT. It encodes CASSSKTVSNTEAFF.

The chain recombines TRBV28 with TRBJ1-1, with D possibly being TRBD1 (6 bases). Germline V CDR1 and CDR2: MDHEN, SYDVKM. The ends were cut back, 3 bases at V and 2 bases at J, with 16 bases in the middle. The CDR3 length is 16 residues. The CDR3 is CASSLFFSGVNTEAFF. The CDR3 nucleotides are TGTGCCAGCAGTTTGTTCTTTTCAGGGGTTAACACTGAAGCTTTCTTT.

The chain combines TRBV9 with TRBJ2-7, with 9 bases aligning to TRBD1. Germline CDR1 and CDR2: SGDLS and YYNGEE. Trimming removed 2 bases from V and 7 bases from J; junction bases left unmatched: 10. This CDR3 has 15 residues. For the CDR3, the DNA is TGTGCCAGCAGCGTGCGACCCGGGACAGGGAGAGAGCAGTACTTC. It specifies CASSVRPGTGREQYF.

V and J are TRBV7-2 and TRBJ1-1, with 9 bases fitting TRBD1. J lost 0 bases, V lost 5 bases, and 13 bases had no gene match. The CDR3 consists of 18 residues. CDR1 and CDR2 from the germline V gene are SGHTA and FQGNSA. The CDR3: CASSPAGTGGLMNTEAFF. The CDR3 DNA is TGTGCCAGCAGCCCAGCGGGAACAGGGGGCCTAATGAACACTGAAGCTTTCTTT.

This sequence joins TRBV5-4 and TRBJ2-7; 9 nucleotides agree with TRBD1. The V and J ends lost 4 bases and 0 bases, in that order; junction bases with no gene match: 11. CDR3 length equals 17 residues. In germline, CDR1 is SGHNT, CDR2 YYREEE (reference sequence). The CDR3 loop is CASSRYWDRVTSYEQYF. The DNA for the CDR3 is TGTGCCAGCAGCCGTTACTGGGACAGGGTGACCTCCTACGAGCAGTACTTC.

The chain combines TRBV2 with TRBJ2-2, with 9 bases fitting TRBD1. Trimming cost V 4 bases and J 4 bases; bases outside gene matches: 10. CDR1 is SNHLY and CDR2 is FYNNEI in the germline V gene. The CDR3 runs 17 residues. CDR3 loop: CASSVPTGGRSTGELFF. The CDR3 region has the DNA TGTGCCAGCAGTGTACCCACAGGGGGCAGGAGCACCGGGGAGCTGTTTTTT.

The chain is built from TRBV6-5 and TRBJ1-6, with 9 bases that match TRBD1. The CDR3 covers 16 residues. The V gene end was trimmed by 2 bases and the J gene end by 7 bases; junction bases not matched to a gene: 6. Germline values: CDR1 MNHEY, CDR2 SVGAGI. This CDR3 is CASSYRKTGGNSPLHF. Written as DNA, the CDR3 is TGTGCCAGCAGTTACAGGAAAACAGGGGGCAATTCACCCCTCCACTTT.

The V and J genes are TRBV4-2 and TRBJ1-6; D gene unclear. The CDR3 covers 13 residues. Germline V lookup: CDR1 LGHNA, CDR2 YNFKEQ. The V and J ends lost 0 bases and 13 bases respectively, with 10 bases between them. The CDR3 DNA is TGTGCCAGCAGCCAAGAAGAGGGCCTCCCCCTCCACTTT. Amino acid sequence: CASSQEEGLPLHF.

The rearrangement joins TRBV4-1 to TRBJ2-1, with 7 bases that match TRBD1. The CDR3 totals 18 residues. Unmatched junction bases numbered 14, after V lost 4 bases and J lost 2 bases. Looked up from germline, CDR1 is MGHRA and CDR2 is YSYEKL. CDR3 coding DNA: TGCGCCAGCAGCCGTCAGCCCCCGGGACAGTTTACCTACAATGAGCAGTTCTTC. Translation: CASSRQPPGQFTYNEQFF.

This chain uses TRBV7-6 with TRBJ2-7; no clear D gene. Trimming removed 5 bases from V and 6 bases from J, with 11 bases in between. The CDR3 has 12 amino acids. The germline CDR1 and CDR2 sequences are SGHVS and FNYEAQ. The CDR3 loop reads CASSLGSGEQYF. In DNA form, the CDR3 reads TGTGCCAGCAGCCTTGGGTCGGGCGAGCAGTACTTC.